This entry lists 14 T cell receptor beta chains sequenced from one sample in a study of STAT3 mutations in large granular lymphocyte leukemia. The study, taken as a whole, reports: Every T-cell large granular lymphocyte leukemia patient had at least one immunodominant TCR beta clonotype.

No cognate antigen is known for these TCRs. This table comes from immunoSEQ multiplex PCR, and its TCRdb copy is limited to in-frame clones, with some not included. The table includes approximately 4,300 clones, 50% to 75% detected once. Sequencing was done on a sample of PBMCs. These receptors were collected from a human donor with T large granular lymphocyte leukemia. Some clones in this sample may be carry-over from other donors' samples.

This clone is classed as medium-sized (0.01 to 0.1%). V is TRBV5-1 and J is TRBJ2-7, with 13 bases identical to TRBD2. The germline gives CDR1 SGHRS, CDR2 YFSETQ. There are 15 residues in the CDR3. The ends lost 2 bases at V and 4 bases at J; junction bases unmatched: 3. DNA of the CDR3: TGCGCCAGCAGCTTCCTGGGACTAGCGGGATACGAGCAGTACTTC. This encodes CASSFLGLAGYEQYF. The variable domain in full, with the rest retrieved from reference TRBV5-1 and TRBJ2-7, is KAGVTQTPRYLIKTRGQQVTLSCSPISGHRSVSWYQQTPGQGLQFLFEYFSETQRNKGNFPGRFSGRQFSNSRSEMNVSTLELGDSALYLCASSFLGLAGYEQYFGPGTRLTVT.

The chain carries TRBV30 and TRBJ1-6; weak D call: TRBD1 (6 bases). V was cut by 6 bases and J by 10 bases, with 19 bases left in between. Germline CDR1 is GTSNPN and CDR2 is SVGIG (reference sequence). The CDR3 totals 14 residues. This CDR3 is CACRLTGAGSPLHF. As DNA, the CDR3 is TGTGCCTGCCGCTTAACGGGGGCAGGGTCACCCCTCCACTTT.

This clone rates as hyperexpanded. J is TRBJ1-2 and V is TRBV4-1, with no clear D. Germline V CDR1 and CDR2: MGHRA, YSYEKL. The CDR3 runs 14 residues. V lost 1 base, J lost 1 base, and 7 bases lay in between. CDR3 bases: TGCGCCAGCAGCCAAGGGGTAATTAACTATGGCTACACCTTC. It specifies CASSQGVINYGYTF.

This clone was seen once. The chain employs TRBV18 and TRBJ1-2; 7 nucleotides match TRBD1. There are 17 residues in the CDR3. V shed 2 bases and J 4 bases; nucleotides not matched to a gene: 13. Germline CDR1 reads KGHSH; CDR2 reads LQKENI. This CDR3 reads CASSPKSPRDSFYGYTF. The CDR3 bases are TGTGCCAGCTCACCAAAATCACCACGGGACAGCTTCTATGGCTACACCTTC.

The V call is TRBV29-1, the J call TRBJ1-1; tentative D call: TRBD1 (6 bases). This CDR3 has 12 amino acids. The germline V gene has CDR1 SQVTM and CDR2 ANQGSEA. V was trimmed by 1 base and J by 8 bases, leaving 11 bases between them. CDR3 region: CSVEGPGTEAFF. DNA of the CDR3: TGCAGCGTTGAAGGCCCCGGGACAGAAGCTTTCTTT.

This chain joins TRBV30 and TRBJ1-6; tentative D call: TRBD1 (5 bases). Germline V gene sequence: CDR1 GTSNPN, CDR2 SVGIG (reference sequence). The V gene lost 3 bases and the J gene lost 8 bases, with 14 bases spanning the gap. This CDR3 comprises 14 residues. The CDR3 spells CAWSLGVRHSPLHF. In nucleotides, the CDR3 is TGTGCCTGGAGCTTGGGGGTTCGGCATTCACCCCTCCACTTT.

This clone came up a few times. In DNA, the CDR3 is TGCGCCAGCAGCTTGGGTCTGCTTGAAGCCAACGTCCTGACTTTC. Translation gives CASSLGLLEANVLTF. The chain links TRBV5-1 to TRBJ2-6; D is unclear. The CDR3 runs to 15 residues. Trimming left V 0 bases short and J 7 bases short, with 11 bases between. Per germline, CDR1 SGHRS and CDR2 YFSETQ.

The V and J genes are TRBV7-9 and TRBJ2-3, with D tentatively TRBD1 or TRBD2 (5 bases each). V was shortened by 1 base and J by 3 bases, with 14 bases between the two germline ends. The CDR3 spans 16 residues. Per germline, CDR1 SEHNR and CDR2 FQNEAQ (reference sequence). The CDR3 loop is CASSLVRGPATDTQYF. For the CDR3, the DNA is TGTGCCAGCAGCTTAGTTCGGGGCCCCGCGACAGATACGCAGTATTTT.

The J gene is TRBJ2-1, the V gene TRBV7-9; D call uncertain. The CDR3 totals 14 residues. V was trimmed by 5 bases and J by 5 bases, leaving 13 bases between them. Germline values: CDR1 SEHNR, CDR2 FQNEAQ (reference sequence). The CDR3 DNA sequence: TGTGCCAGCAGCACCACGGGTCTTAACAATGAGCAGTTCTTC. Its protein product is CASSTTGLNNEQFF.

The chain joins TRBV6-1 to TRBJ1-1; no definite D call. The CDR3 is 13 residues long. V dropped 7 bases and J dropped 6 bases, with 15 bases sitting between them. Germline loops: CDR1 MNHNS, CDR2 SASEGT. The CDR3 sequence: CASIFTGRAEAFF. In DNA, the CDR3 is TGTGCCAGCATTTTCACGGGCCGCGCTGAAGCTTTCTTT.

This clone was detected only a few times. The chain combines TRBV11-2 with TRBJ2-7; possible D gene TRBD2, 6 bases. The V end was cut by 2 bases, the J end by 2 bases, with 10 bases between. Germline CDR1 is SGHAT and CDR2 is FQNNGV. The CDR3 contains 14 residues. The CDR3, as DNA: TGTGCCAGCAGCTTAACGGGGGTTCCCTACGAGCAGTACTTC. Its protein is CASSLTGVPYEQYF.

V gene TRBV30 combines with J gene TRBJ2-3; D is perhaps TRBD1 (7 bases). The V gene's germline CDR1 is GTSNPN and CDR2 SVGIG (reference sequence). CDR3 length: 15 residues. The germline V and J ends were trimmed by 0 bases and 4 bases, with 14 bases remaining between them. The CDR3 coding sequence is TGTGCCTGGAGTGTAGGAGGGGGCCGTGCAGATACGCAGTATTTT. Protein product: CAWSVGGGRADTQYF.

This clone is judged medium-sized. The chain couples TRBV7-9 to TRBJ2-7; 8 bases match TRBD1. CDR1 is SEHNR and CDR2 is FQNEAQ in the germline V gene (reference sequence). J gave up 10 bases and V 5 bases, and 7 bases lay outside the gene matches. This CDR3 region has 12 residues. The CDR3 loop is CASSPGDRRQYF. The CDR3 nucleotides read TGTGCCAGCAGCCCCGGGGACAGGCGACAGTACTTC.

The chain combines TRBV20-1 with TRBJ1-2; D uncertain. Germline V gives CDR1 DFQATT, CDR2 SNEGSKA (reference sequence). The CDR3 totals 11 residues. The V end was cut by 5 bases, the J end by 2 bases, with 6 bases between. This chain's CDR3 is CSAGYNYGYTF. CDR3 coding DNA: TGCAGTGCTGGATACAACTATGGCTACACCTTC.